This T cell receptor beta chain was identified in a study of response to subunit inactivated influenza vaccine. Study-level results: Each seasonal influenza vaccination recruits few new T cells, the authors suggested.

There are many counts of this clonotype. Its matching antigen is unknown. MiXCR, applied by TCRdb to the RT-PCR reads, yields one record per CDR3 protein. The sample has roughly 570,000 distinct CDR3 sequences; 10% to 15% are singletons. This CDR3 has 13 residues. Germline V CDR1 and CDR2: SQVTM, ANQGSEA. Trimming took 6 bases from V and 5 from J, leaving 16 bases between them. V is TRBV29-1 and J is TRBJ1-2; a weak D match, TRBD1 (6 bases). The source was PBMCs from blood, collected roughly 45 days after vaccination. The source is a middle-aged man who received an inactivated influenza vaccine. Here the CDR3 DNA reads TGCAGCGTCCCTCGGGGGGGGCGTTATGGCTACACCTTC. Translated, it gives CSVPRGGRYGYTF.